Shown below are 30 T cell receptor beta chains from a single sample sequenced in a study of blood T cell repertoires in COVID-19. The repertoire was sequenced with immunoSEQ multiplex PCR; TCRdb's copy has only in-frame clones and lacks some. The repertoire holds 100,000 to 150,000 clones, roughly 90% seen once, with around 3.6% in the top ten. The sample comprised peripheral blood. The receptors here all came from a man in his fifties with active COVID-19.

The CDR3 nucleotides are TGTGCCAGCAGCTTGGGACAGGGGATGAGCTACGAGCAGTACTTC. Protein: CASSLGQGMSYEQYF. The chain links TRBV5-5 to TRBJ2-7, with TRBD1 matching over 8 bases. This CDR3 is 15 amino acids long. Germline V lookup: CDR1 SGHKS, CDR2 YYEKEE (reference sequence). J gave up 3 bases and V 0 bases, and 5 bases lay outside the gene matches. Based on the CDR3 plus reference TRBV5-5 and TRBJ2-7, the full variable domain is DAGVTQSPTHLIKTRGQQVTLRCSPISGHKSVSWYQQVLGQGPQFIFQYYEKEERGRGNFPDRFSARQFPNYSSELNVNALLLGDSALYLCASSLGQGMSYEQYFGPGTRLTVT.

The chain recombines TRBV5-5 with TRBJ1-3; the D is unclear. Trimming shortened V by 0 bases and J by 0 bases, and 7 bases separated the two germline ends. The germline V gene has CDR1 SGHKS and CDR2 YYEKEE (reference sequence). The length of the CDR3 is 15 residues. DNA of the CDR3: TGTGCCAGCAGCTTGGCCCAGATCTCTGGAAACACCATATATTTT. It is translated as CASSLAQISGNTIYF.

Only one count was recorded for this clone. The chain carries TRBV7-8 and TRBJ2-5; the D is unclear. V lost 5 bases, J lost 4 bases, and 5 bases lay in between. Germline CDR1 SGHVS, CDR2 FQNEAQ. CDR3 length equals 11 residues. The CDR3, as DNA: TGTGCCAGCAGCCCACTAGAGACCCAGTACTTC. This translates into CASSPLETQYF. Full variable domain (outside the CDR3, taken from reference TRBV7-8 and TRBJ2-5): GAGVSQSPRYKVAKRGQDVALRCDPISGHVSLFWYQQALGQGPEFLTYFQNEAQLDKSGLPSDRFFAERPEGSVSTLKIQRTQQEDSAVYLCASSPLETQYFGPGTRLLVL.

This chain uses TRBV7-8 with TRBJ2-2; D might be TRBD2 (5 bases). Trimming removed 0 bases at V and 4 bases at J, with 9 bases between. The germline V gene encodes CDR1 SGHVS and CDR2 FQNEAQ. This CDR3 region has 15 residues. The CDR3 coding sequence is TGTGCCAGCAGCTTAGCGGGAGAGTTCACCGGGGAGCTGTTTTTT. Protein product: CASSLAGEFTGELFF.

The chain is built from TRBV19 and TRBJ1-2; 10 nucleotides align to TRBD1. V shed 5 bases, J shed 8 bases, and the junction held 11 bases outside the gene matches. CDR1 and CDR2 (germline): LNHDA, SQIVND (reference sequence). This CDR3 has 15 residues. The CDR3 spells CASSQTRQGAGGYTF. The CDR3 DNA is TGTGCCAGTAGTCAAACTCGACAGGGGGCTGGCGGCTACACCTTC.

This clone has a single count. The genes are TRBV5-1 and TRBJ2-1; TRBD1 matches 8 bases. The CDR3 is 16 residues long. V lost 4 bases to trimming and J lost 5 bases; unmatched junction nucleotides: 11. CDR1 and CDR2 (germline): SGHRS, YFSETQ. CDR3 nucleotide sequence: TGCGCCAGCAGCCCCTACAGGGGGGTAGGAGACAATGAGCAGTTCTTC. Protein: CASSPYRGVGDNEQFF.

This chain connects TRBV27 to TRBJ1-6, with unresolved D. The ends were cut back, 2 bases at V and 7 bases at J, with 12 bases in the middle. CDR3 length equals 15 residues. Germline V gene data show CDR1 as MNHEY and CDR2 as SMNVEV (reference sequence). This CDR3 reads CASSLEGYGNSPLHF. The DNA of the CDR3 is TGTGCCAGCAGTTTAGAGGGATATGGCAATTCACCCCTCCACTTT.

V and J are TRBV24-1 and TRBJ1-2; no definite D call. V was cut by 4 bases and J by 3 bases, with 5 bases left in between. CDR1 and CDR2 (germline): KGHDR, SFDVKD. There are 12 residues in the CDR3. CDR3 in amino acids: CATSDTYYGYTF. The CDR3 DNA reads as TGTGCCACCAGTGACACTTACTATGGCTACACCTTC.

The rearrangement links TRBV6-2 or TRBV6-3 to TRBJ2-1, with 11 bases fitting TRBD2. Germline loops: CDR1 MNHEY, CDR2 SVGEGT. There are 16 residues in the CDR3. The V segment lost 6 bases and the J segment 10 bases; nucleotides outside the gene matches: 14. This chain's CDR3 is CASSGRIRLAGKEQFF. The CDR3 DNA is TGTGCCAGCAGCGGACGGATCCGACTAGCGGGGAAAGAGCAGTTCTTC.

The chain combines TRBV5-1 with TRBJ1-2; D uncertain. Trimming pared 4 bases from V and 5 bases from J, leaving 9 bases between. The CDR3 is 12 residues long. Germline values: CDR1 SGHRS, CDR2 YFSETQ. The CDR3 here is CASSTEGYGYTF. CDR3 in DNA: TGCGCCAGCAGCACGGAGGGTTATGGCTACACCTTC.

This chain connects TRBV29-1 to TRBJ1-2, with 9 bases identical to TRBD1. The trim removed 7 bases at V and 2 bases at J, leaving 8 bases unmatched. This CDR3 spans 14 amino acids. CDR1 is SQVTM, CDR2 ANQGSEA, per germline. CDR3 protein: CSALGQGENYGYTF. CDR3 nucleotide sequence: TGCAGCGCTCTGGGACAGGGAGAAAACTATGGCTACACCTTC.

Note on this clone: This sample also contains other DNA sequences that code for the same CDR3. The chain couples TRBV18 to TRBJ1-6; no definite D call. The CDR3 loop spans 14 amino acids. CDR1 KGHSH and CDR2 LQKENI come from the germline V gene. V was shortened by 1 base and J by 5 bases, with 6 bases between the two germline ends. The CDR3 DNA is TGTGCCAGCTCACCACGACGGGATAATTCACCCCTCCACTTT. Translating gives CASSPRRDNSPLHF.

The chain has TRBV27 and TRBJ1-5, with TRBD1 identical over 11 bases. The V gene's germline CDR1 is MNHEY and CDR2 SMNVEV (reference sequence). The CDR3 extends over 15 amino acids. The ends lost 3 bases at V and 7 bases at J; junction bases unmatched: 5. The CDR3: CASSLGTGGGQPQHF. For the CDR3, the DNA is TGTGCCAGCAGTTTGGGGACAGGGGGGGGACAGCCCCAGCATTTT.

The chain employs TRBV5-4 and TRBJ1-1; 7 bases line up with TRBD1. In germline, CDR1 is SGHNT, CDR2 YYREEE (reference sequence). This CDR3 contains 14 residues. V lost 4 bases to trimming and J lost 0 bases; unmatched junction nucleotides: 3. DNA for the CDR3: TGTGCCAGCAGCGGAGGGGGCATGAACACTGAAGCTTTCTTT. Translating it yields CASSGGGMNTEAFF.

V usage is TRBV5-1 and J usage is TRBJ1-1; possible D gene TRBD1, 5 bases. The ends were cut back, 4 bases at V and 3 bases at J, with 16 bases in the middle. Germline CDR1 SGHRS, CDR2 YFSETQ. This CDR3 has 15 residues. This chain's CDR3 is CASSPGTGVDTEAFF. The CDR3 nucleotides are TGCGCCAGCAGCCCAGGGACGGGAGTGGACACTGAAGCTTTCTTT. Based on the CDR3 plus reference TRBV5-1 and TRBJ1-1, the full variable domain is KAGVTQTPRYLIKTRGQQVTLSCSPISGHRSVSWYQQTPGQGLQFLFEYFSETQRNKGNFPGRFSGRQFSNSRSEMNVSTLELGDSALYLCASSPGTGVDTEAFFGQGTRLTVV.

The V gene is TRBV27, the J gene TRBJ1-1, with TRBD1 matching 10 bases. CDR1 is MNHEY, CDR2 SMNVEV, per germline (reference sequence). The ends lost 9 bases at V and 10 bases at J; junction bases unmatched: 14. The CDR3 has 14 amino acids. In DNA form, the CDR3 reads TGTGCCAGTAGACCTCCCGGGACAGGGGCTGTAGCTTTCTTT. This translates into CASRPPGTGAVAFF.

V usage is TRBV6-5 and J usage is TRBJ1-6, with unresolved D. This CDR3 is built from 15 residues. Germline CDR1 and CDR2: MNHEY and SVGAGI. Trimming stripped 2 bases from V and 5 bases from J, with 10 bases between. In nucleotides, the CDR3 is TGTGCCAGCAGTTACAGGACTTTACATAATTCACCCCTCCACTTT. Translation gives CASSYRTLHNSPLHF.

The chain links TRBV7-8 to TRBJ1-1; D is possibly TRBD1 (6 bases). Germline V gene lookup returns CDR1 SGHVS and CDR2 FQNEAQ. CDR3 length: 14 amino acids. The V end was cut by 2 bases, the J end by 2 bases, with 9 bases between. CDR3 protein: CASSLTGSNTEAFF. The CDR3 coding sequence is TGTGCCAGCAGCTTAACAGGGAGCAACACTGAAGCTTTCTTT.

This chain joins TRBV11-2 and TRBJ2-7, with D perhaps TRBD1 (5 bases). This CDR3 has 11 amino acids. Trimming took 7 bases from V and 5 from J, leaving 9 bases between them. The germline V gene encodes CDR1 SGHAT and CDR2 FQNNGV. The CDR3 bases are TGTGCCAGCACCCTAGGGGACGAGCAGTACTTC. Encoded protein: CASTLGDEQYF.

This chain connects TRBV6-1 to TRBJ1-1; 10 bases are a match to TRBD1. Germline V gives CDR1 MNHNS, CDR2 SASEGT. The trim removed 2 bases at V and 5 bases at J, leaving 11 bases unmatched. The CDR3 loop spans 17 amino acids. CDR3 in amino acids: CASSERTGTGVGTEAFF. CDR3 in DNA: TGTGCCAGCAGTGAAAGGACCGGGACAGGGGTTGGTACTGAAGCTTTCTTT.

The V gene is TRBV7-3, the J gene TRBJ2-1, with 7 bases fitting TRBD1. With 5 bases clipped from V and 9 bases from J, the junction kept 7 bases outside the gene matches. Per germline, CDR1 SGHTA and CDR2 FQGTGA. CDR3 length: 13 amino acids. The CDR3 reads CASSPNRGGEQFF. The CDR3 DNA reads TGTGCCAGCAGCCCTAACAGGGGCGGTGAGCAGTTCTTC.

This sequence joins TRBV5-4 and TRBJ2-3, with TRBD2 identical over 9 bases. Losses at the gene ends were 4 bases for V and 5 bases for J; bases not matched to a gene: 14. CDR3 length: 17 residues. Germline values: CDR1 SGHNT, CDR2 YYREEE (reference sequence). In DNA, the CDR3 is TGTGCCAGCAGCCCCGGCGGGGGCGGGAGGGCCGGAGATACGCAGTATTTT. This encodes CASSPGGGGRAGDTQYF.

This rearrangement joins TRBV13 to TRBJ1-2, with D unresolved. This CDR3 comprises 12 residues. The V and J ends lost 5 bases and 4 bases respectively, with 8 bases between them. Germline lookup yields CDR1 PRHDT and CDR2 FYEKMQ (reference sequence). The chain's CDR3 is CASSLDFYGYTF. The CDR3 nucleotides read TGTGCCAGCAGCCTCGACTTCTATGGCTACACCTTC. The full variable domain, its missing parts supplied by reference TRBV13 and TRBJ1-2, is AAGVIQSPRHLIKEKRETATLKCYPIPRHDTVYWYQQGPGQDPQFLISFYEKMQSDKGSIPDRFSAQQFSDYHSELNMSSLELGDSALYFCASSLDFYGYTFGSGTRLTVV.

CDR3 bases: TGTGCCAGCAGCTTGGGGGGGGGACTAGCGGGCGCTAGGGAGTACTTC. Protein: CASSLGGGLAGAREYF. V and J are TRBV5-4 and TRBJ2-7; 12 positions match TRBD2. The CDR3 covers 16 residues. CDR1 and CDR2 from the germline V gene are SGHNT and YYREEE (reference sequence). The V and J ends lost 0 bases and 11 bases, in that order; junction bases with no gene match: 12.

This chain uses TRBV6-5 with TRBJ2-1; TRBD2 aligns across 9 bases. Per germline, CDR1 MNHEY and CDR2 SVGAGI. The CDR3 loop spans 15 amino acids. Germline trimming cut 3 bases from V and 13 bases from J; bases unmatched to any gene: 13. The CDR3 loop reads CASSYLAGGPGDQFF. The CDR3 nucleotides read TGTGCCAGCAGTTATCTGGCGGGGGGGCCAGGGGATCAGTTCTTC.

The chain carries TRBV30 and TRBJ1-1, with D uncertain. Per the germline V gene, CDR1 is GTSNPN and CDR2 is SVGIG (reference sequence). CDR3 length: 13 amino acids. V dropped 2 bases and J dropped 1 base, with 8 bases sitting between them. The CDR3 loop reads CAWSSQENTEAFF. DNA for the CDR3: TGTGCCTGGAGTTCCCAGGAGAACACTGAAGCTTTCTTT.

The rearrangement uses TRBV6-5 and TRBJ1-5; TRBD1 matches at 9 bases. This CDR3 has 14 residues. The V gene end was trimmed by 5 bases and the J gene end by 7 bases; junction bases not matched to a gene: 6. Germline V gene sequence: CDR1 MNHEY, CDR2 SVGAGI. The CDR3 DNA sequence: TGTGCCAGCAGTCGGGACAGGGTAAGGCAGCCCCAGCATTTT. Residues: CASSRDRVRQPQHF.

This chain links TRBV5-5 with TRBJ2-7; 7 bases are a match to TRBD2. The CDR3 loop spans 13 amino acids. From germline, CDR1 is SGHKS and CDR2 YYEKEE (reference sequence). V lost 4 bases to trimming and J lost 0 bases; unmatched junction nucleotides: 1. The CDR3, as DNA: TGTGCCAGCAGCCGGGAGGCCTCCTACGAGCAGTACGTC. Translation gives CASSREASYEQYV.

This chain uses TRBV6-1 with TRBJ2-3, with D unresolved. The CDR3 has 18 amino acids. From germline, CDR1 is MNHNS and CDR2 SASEGT. Trimming pared 4 bases from V and 0 bases from J, leaving 20 bases between. CDR3 residues: CASSGSVITAASTDTQYF. CDR3 DNA: TGTGCCAGCAGTGGAAGCGTAATTACTGCCGCCAGCACAGATACGCAGTATTTT.

The chain employs TRBV4-2 and TRBJ2-6; 10 bases align to TRBD2. CDR3 size: 19 residues. Germline V gives CDR1 LGHNA, CDR2 YNFKEQ. V gave up 0 bases and J gave up 0 bases; unmatched junction bases: 5. DNA of the CDR3: TGTGCCAGCAGCCAAGATTCACTAGCGGGGACCTCTGGGGCCAACGTCCTGACTTTC. Its protein is CASSQDSLAGTSGANVLTF.